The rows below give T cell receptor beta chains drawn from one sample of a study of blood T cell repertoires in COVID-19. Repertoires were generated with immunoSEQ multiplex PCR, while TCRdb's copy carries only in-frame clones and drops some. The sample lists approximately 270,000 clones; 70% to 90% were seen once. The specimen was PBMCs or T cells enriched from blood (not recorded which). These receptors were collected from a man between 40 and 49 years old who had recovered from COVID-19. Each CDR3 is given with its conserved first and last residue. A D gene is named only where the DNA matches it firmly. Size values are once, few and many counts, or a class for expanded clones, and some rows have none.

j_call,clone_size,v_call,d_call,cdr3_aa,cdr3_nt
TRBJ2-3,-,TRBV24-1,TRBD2,CATSGASGAQDTQYF,TGTGCCACCAGTGGGGCTAGCGGGGCCCAAGATACGCAGTATTTT
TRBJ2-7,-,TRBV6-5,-,CASSPTGTPPYEQYF,TGTGCCAGCAGCCCCACCGGGACTCCCCCCTACGAGCAGTACTTC
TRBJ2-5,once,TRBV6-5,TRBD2,CASSSIAGGQETQYF,TGTGCCAGCAGTAGCATAGCGGGCGGGCAAGAGACCCAGTACTTC
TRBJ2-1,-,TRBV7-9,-,CASSLGGPPRDEQFF,TGTGCCAGCAGCTTGGGGGGACCCCCGCGCGATGAGCAGTTCTTC
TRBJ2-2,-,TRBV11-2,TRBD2,CASSLAGGTGELFF,TGTGCCAGCAGCCTAGCGGGAGGCACCGGGGAGCTGTTTTTT
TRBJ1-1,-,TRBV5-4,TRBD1,CASSLAPRGLNTEAFF,TGTGCCAGCAGCTTGGCCCCCAGGGGGCTTAACACTGAAGCTTTCTTT
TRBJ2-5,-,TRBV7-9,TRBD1,CASGSGQGEETQYF,TGTGCCAGCGGATCCGGACAGGGGGAAGAGACCCAGTACTTC
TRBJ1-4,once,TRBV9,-,CASSFGAVENEKLFF,TGTGCCAGCAGCTTTGGGGCGGTGGAGAATGAAAAACTGTTTTTT
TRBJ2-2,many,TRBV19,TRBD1,CATKPTGVWAGELFF,TGTGCCACCAAACCGACAGGGGTTTGGGCCGGGGAGCTGTTTTTT
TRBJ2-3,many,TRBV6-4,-,CASSVKSGSTDTQYF,TGTGCCAGCAGTGTAAAGTCCGGGAGCACAGATACGCAGTATTTT